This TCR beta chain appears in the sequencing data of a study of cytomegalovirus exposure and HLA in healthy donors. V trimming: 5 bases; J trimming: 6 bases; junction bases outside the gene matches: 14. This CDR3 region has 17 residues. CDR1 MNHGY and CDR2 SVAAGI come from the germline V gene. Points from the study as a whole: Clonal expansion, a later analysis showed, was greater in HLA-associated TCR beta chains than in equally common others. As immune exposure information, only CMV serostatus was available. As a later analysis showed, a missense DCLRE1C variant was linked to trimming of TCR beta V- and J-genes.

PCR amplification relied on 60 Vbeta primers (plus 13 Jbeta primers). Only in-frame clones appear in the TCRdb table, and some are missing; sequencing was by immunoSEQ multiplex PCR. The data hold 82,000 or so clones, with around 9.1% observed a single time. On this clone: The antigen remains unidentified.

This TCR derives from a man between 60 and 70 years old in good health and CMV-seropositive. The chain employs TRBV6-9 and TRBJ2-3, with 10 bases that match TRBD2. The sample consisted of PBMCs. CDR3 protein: CASSNPRVAGGGDTQYF. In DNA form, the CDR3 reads TGTGCCAGCAGTAACCCGAGGGTAGCGGGGGGAGGGGATACGCAGTATTTT.